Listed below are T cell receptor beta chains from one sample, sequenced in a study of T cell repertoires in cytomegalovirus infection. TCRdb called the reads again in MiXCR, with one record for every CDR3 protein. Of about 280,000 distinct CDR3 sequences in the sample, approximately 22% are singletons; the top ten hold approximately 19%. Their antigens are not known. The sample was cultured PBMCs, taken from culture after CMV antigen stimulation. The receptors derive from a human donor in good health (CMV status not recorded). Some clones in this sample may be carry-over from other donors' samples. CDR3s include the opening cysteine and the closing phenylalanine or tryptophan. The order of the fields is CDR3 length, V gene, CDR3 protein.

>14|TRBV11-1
CASSLTAGDETQYF
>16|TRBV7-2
CASSPRLALGDTEAFF
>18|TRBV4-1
CASSHPPRVWWGHQPQHF
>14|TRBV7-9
CAGTNLAGNTEAFF
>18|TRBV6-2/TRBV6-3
CASSYDRASGINTGELFF
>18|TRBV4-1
CASSQGENPGPQEGEQFF
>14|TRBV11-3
CASSSGTGNTEAFF
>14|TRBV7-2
CASSPGQGSNEQFF
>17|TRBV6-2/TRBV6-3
CASKHHPGVRSYNEQFF
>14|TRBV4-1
CASSSAYSNQPQHF
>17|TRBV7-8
CASRRGTGTEELDTQYF
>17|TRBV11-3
CASSLYWTSGLQETQYF
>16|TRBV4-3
CASNQVLRRSTDTQYF
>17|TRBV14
CASSRVLQGPRGGPQHF
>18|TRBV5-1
CASSRGILSGRRTDTQYF
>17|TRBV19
CASSTLSGTGSFYGYTF
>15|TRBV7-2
CASSLARTSTDTQYF
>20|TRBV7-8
CASSREWLAGVVSGANVLTF
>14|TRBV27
CASSDRGLDQPQHF
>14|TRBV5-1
CASSASGTSGEQFF
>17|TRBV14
CASSQEKPDRVSYEQYF
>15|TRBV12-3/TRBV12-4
CASSLVAGVNHPQQF
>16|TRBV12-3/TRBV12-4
CASSKTSTSLTYEQYF
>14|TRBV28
CASRHRDPNTEAFF
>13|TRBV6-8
CASSYPGGTEAFF
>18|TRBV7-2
CASSLPSRQARANYGYTF
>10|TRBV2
CASSGWGYTF
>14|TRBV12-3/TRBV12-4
CASINRVIETEAFF
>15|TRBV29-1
CSVEDRGTGAYEQYF
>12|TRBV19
CASRTGLSEAFF
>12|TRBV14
CASSQVGQPQHF
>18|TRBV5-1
CASSLGAPGTGIIYEQYF
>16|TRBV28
CASSLSLVDSYNEQFF
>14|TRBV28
CASSTGTANEKLFF
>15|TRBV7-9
CASSLESTRGYEQYF
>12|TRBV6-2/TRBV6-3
CASSPGQGEKRF
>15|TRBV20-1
CSANLRAAGGETQYF
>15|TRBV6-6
CASSRGANSNQPQHF
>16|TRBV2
CASSSKGQAAYNEQFF
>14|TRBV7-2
CASSRTPGNYGYTF
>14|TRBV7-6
CASSPTQRPGELFF
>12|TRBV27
CASRGGDTEAFF
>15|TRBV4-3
CASSQDSGRDSPLHF
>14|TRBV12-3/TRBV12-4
CASSPRDYQETQYF
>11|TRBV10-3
CAISRTGELFF